Below, 6 T cell receptor beta chains from the same sample are listed, as sequenced in a study of cytomegalovirus exposure and HLA in healthy donors (dated 2017 in TCRdb). The library came from the immunoSEQ multiplex PCR assay. A mixture of 60 forward primers for TCR Vbeta segments and 13 reverse primers for TCR Jbeta segments was used in the multiplex PCR. This is the immuneACCESS table as TCRdb keeps it, with only in-frame sequences that have V and J called. A part of the clones is gone; compared with another copy, unresolved V genes explain less than half, and the rest is unexplained. The table for this sample lists about 77,000 clones; about 80% of them were counted only once. The ten top clones hold 3% to 3.5% of the sample. Sequencing input: PBMCs. The receptors were gathered from a man in his forties in good health and CMV-seronegative.

The V and J genes are TRBV6-1 and TRBJ1-6; a weak D match, TRBD1 (5 bases). The CDR3 runs 15 residues. Germline V gene lookup returns CDR1 MNHNS and CDR2 SASEGT. The ends were cut back, 5 bases at V and 9 bases at J, with 17 bases in the middle. Here the CDR3 reads CASSPRPGDSSPLHF. CDR3 sequence (DNA): TGTGCCAGCAGTCCCCGGCCGGGGGATAGTTCACCCCTCCACTTT.

This sequence joins TRBV11-2 and TRBJ2-3; 15 nucleotides line up with TRBD2. Unmatched junction bases numbered 7, after V lost 1 base and J lost 2 bases. Germline CDR1 and CDR2: SGHAT and FQNNGV. The CDR3 is 19 residues long. The CDR3 spells CASSLVGTSGGTTTDTQYF. Written as DNA, the CDR3 is TGTGCCAGCAGCTTAGTCGGGACTAGCGGGGGGACCACCACAGATACGCAGTATTTT. The full variable domain, rest sourced from reference TRBV11-2 and TRBJ2-3, is EAGVAQSPRYKIIEKRQSVAFWCNPISGHATLYWYQQILGQGPKLLIQFQNNGVVDDSQLPKDRFSAERLKGVDSTLKIQPAKLEDSAVYLCASSLVGTSGGTTTDTQYFGPGTRLTVL.

The rearrangement links TRBV7-2 to TRBJ2-3, with 9 bases matching TRBD2. This CDR3 has 17 amino acids. V shed 0 bases, J shed 5 bases, and the junction held 9 bases outside the gene matches. CDR1 SGHTA and CDR2 FQGNSA come from the germline V gene. The CDR3 sequence: CASSLARGGGALDTQYF. The CDR3 region has the DNA TGTGCCAGCAGCTTAGCGCGGGGCGGGGGGGCGTTAGATACGCAGTATTTT. Looking up the rest from reference TRBV7-2 and TRBJ2-3 gives the full variable domain: GAGVSQSPSNKVTEKGKDVELRCDPISGHTALYWYRQSLGQGLEFLIYFQGNSAPDKSGLPSDRFSAERTGGSVSTLTIQRTQQEDSAVYLCASSLARGGGALDTQYFGPGTRLTVL.

The V gene is TRBV6-6, the J gene TRBJ2-7, with TRBD1 as a possible D gene (5 bases). The CDR3 spans 13 residues. V lost 5 bases, J lost 6 bases, and 14 bases lay in between. Germline lookup yields CDR1 MNHNY and CDR2 SVGAGI (reference sequence). The CDR3 here is CASSDPQGSEQYF. DNA for the CDR3: TGTGCCAGCAGTGACCCCCAGGGTTCCGAGCAGTACTTC.

V usage is TRBV11-2 and J usage is TRBJ1-5; 8 bases line up with TRBD1. Germline values: CDR1 SGHAT, CDR2 FQNNGV. Losses at the gene ends were 5 bases for V and 2 bases for J; bases not matched to a gene: 8. The CDR3 length is 16 residues. CDR3 in amino acids: CASSPFTGGGNQPQHF. CDR3 in DNA: TGTGCCAGCAGCCCTTTTACAGGGGGGGGCAATCAGCCCCAGCATTTT. The full variable domain, completed using reference TRBV11-2 and TRBJ1-5, is EAGVAQSPRYKIIEKRQSVAFWCNPISGHATLYWYQQILGQGPKLLIQFQNNGVVDDSQLPKDRFSAERLKGVDSTLKIQPAKLEDSAVYLCASSPFTGGGNQPQHFGDGTRLSIL.

J is TRBJ2-3 and V is TRBV29-1; a possible D gene is TRBD1 (5 bases). Germline-derived CDR1 and CDR2 are SQVTM and ANQGSEA. V was trimmed by 4 bases and J by 6 bases, leaving 11 bases between them. The CDR3 is made up of 12 amino acids. DNA of the CDR3: TGCAGCGTTGGGACACTCTGGGATACGCAGTATTTT. This translates into CSVGTLWDTQYF.